This note documents a single TCR beta chain sequence. This entry belongs to a study of blood T cell repertoires in COVID-19. Across the study: Sites in the United States, Italy and Spain provided acute and convalescent COVID-19 samples.

Repertoires were generated with immunoSEQ multiplex PCR, while TCRdb's copy carries only in-frame clones and drops some. There are about 240,000 clones in the sample; approximately 91% occur only once, and roughly 0.8% lies in the top ten. CDR3 length equals 16 residues. V was clipped by 1 base and J by 3 bases, with 14 bases between them. The germline CDR1 and CDR2 sequences are SGHNT and YENEEA. Sample: peripheral blood. The TCR comes from a woman under 40 with acute or convalescent COVID-19. The rearrangement joins TRBV11-3 to TRBJ2-3, with D perhaps matching TRBD2 (7 bases). CDR3 protein: CASSLGGGGDTDTQYF. The CDR3 DNA is TGTGCCAGCAGCTTAGGTGGAGGGGGGGATACAGATACGCAGTATTTT. Filled out from reference TRBV11-3 and TRBJ2-3, the complete variable domain reads EAGVVQSPRYKIIEKKQPVAFWCNPISGHNTLYWYLQNLGQGPELLIRYENEEAVDDSQLPKDRFSAERLKGVDSTLKIQPAELGDSAVYLCASSLGGGGDTDTQYFGPGTRLTVL.